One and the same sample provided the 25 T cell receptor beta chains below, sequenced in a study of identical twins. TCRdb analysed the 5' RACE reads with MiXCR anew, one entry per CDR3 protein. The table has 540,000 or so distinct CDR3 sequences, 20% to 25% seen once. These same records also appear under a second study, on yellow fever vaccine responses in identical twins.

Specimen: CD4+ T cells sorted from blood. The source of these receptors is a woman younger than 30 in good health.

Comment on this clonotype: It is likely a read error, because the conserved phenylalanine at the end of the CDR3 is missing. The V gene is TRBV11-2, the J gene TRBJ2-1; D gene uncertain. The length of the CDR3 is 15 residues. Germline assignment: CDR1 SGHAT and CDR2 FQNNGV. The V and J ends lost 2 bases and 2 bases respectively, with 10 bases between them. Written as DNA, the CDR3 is TGTGCCAGCAGCTTATTCTCAGCCCCCTACAATGAGCAGTTCCTC. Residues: CASSLFSAPYNEQFL.

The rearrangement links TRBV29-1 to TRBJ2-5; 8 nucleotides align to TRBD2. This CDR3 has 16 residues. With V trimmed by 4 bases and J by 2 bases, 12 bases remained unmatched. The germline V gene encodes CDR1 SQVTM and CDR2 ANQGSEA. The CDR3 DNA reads TGCAGCGTTGTAGCGGGGCCCCCCCGGGGGCAAGAGACCCAGTACTTC. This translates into CSVVAGPPRGQETQYF.

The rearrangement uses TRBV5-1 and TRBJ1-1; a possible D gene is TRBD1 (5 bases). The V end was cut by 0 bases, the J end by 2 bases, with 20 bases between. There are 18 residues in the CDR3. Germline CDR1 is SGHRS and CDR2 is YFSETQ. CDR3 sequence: CASSLEPARAVLNTEAFF. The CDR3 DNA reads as TGCGCCAGCAGCTTGGAGCCGGCCAGGGCCGTACTCAACACTGAAGCTTTCTTT.

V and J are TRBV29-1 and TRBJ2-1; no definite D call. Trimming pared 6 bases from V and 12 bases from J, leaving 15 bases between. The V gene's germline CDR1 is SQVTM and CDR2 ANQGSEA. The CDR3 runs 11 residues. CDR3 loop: CSVPKALGQFF. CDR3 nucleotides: TGCAGCGTCCCCAAGGCGTTAGGGCAGTTCTTC.

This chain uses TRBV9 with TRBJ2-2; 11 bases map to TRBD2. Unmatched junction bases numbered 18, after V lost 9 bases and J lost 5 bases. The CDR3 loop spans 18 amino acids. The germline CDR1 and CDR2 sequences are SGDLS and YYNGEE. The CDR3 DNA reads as TGTGCCACCCTCACAGTAGCGGGAGGGCCGCGTAAGACCGGGGAGCTGTTTTTT. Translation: CATLTVAGGPRKTGELFF.

The CDR3 loop is CASSGTGGRTGELFF. CDR3 coding DNA: TGCGCCAGCAGCGGGACAGGGGGCCGAACCGGGGAGCTGTTTTTT. The V gene is TRBV5-1, the J gene TRBJ2-2; TRBD1 agrees at 12 bases. The germline CDR1 and CDR2 sequences are SGHRS and YFSETQ. The CDR3 consists of 15 residues. V gave up 4 bases and J gave up 5 bases; unmatched junction bases: 3. The whole variable domain, filled in from reference TRBV5-1 and TRBJ2-2, reads KAGVTQTPRYLIKTRGQQVTLSCSPISGHRSVSWYQQTPGQGLQFLFEYFSETQRNKGNFPGRFSGRQFSNSRSEMNVSTLELGDSALYLCASSGTGGRTGELFFGEGSRLTVL.

CDR3 residues: CASSLGSGTLVQETQYF. In nucleotides, the CDR3 is TGTGCCAGCAGCTTAGGTAGCGGGACCTTGGTTCAAGAGACCCAGTACTTC. The rearrangement links TRBV7-3 to TRBJ2-5; 8 bases align to TRBD2. The ends lost 2 bases at V and 2 bases at J; junction bases unmatched: 10. Germline CDR1 SGHTA, CDR2 FQGTGA. This CDR3 comprises 17 residues. The variable domain in full, with the rest retrieved from reference TRBV7-3 and TRBJ2-5, is GAGVSQTPSNKVTEKGKYVELRCDPISGHTALYWYRQSLGQGPEFLIYFQGTGAADDSGLPNDRFFAVRPEGSVSTLKIQRTERGDSAVYLCASSLGSGTLVQETQYFGPGTRLLVL.

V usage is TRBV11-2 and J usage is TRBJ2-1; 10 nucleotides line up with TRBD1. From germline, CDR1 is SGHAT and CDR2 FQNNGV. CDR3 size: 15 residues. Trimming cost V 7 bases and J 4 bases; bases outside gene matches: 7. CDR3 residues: CASTFDRGQYNEQFF. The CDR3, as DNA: TGTGCCAGCACCTTCGACAGGGGGCAATACAATGAGCAGTTCTTC.

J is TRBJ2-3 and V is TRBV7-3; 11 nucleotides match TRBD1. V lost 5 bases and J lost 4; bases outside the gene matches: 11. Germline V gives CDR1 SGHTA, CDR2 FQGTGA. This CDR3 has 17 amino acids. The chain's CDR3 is CASSASSLGQGADTQYF. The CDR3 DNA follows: TGTGCCAGCAGCGCCTCGAGCCTGGGACAGGGGGCAGATACGCAGTATTTT.

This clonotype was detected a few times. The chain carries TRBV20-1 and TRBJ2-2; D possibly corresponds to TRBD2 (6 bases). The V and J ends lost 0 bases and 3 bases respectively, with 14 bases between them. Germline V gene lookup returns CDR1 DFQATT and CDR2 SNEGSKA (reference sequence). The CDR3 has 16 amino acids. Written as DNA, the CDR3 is TGCAGTGCTAGAGATTGGATGTCGGGGGACACCGGGGAGCTGTTTTTT. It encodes CSARDWMSGDTGELFF.

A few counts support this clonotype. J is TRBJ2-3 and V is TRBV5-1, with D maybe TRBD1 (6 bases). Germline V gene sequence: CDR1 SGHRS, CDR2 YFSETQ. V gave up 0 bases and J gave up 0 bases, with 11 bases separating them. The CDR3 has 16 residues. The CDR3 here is CASSLAGTRSTDTQYF. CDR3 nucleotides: TGCGCCAGCAGCTTGGCCGGGACACGAAGCACAGATACGCAGTATTTT.

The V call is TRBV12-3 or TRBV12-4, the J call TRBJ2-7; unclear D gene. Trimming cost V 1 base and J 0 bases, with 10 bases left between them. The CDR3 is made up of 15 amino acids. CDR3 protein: CASSLGTVYSYEQYF. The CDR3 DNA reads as TGTGCCAGCAGTTTAGGGACGGTATACTCCTACGAGCAGTACTTC.

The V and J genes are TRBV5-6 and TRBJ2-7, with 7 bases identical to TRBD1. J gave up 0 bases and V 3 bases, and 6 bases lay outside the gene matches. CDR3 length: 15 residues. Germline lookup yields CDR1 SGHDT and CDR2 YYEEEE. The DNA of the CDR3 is TGTGCCAGCAGCTCACAGGGGACGAGCTCCTACGAGCAGTACTTC. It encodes CASSSQGTSSYEQYF.

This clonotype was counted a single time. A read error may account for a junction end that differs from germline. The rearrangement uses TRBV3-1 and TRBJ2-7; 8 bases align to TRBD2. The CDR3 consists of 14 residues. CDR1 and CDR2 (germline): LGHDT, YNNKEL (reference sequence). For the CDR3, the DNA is TGTGCCAGCAGCCCGGGACTAGATCTGGGGCGCCACCACTTC. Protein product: CASSPGLDLGRHHF.

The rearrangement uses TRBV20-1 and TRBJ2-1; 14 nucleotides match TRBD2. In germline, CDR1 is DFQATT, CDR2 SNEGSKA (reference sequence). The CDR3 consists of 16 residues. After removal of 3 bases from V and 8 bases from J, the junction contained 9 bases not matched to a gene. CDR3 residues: CSASSRGTSGSHEQFF. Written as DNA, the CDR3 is TGCAGTGCTAGCTCCCGGGGGACTAGCGGGAGTCATGAGCAGTTCTTC.

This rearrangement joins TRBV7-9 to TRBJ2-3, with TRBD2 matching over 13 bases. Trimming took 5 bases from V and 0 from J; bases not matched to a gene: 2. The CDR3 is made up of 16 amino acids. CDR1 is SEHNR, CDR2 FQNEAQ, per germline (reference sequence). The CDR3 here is CASSMTSGGSTDTQYF. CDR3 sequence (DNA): TGTGCCAGCAGCATGACTAGCGGGGGGAGCACAGATACGCAGTATTTT.

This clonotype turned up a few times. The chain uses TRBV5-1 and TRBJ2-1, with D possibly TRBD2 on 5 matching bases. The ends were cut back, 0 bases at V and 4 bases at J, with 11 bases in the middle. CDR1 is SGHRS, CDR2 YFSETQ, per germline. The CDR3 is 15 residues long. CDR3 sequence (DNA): TGCGCCAGCAGCTTGGAGGGAGTTGGATACAATGAGCAGTTCTTC. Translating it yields CASSLEGVGYNEQFF.

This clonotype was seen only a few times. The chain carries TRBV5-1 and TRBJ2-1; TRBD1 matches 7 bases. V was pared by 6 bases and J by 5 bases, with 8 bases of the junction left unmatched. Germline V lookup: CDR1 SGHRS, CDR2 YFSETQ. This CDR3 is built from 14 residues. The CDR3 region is CASKEGGSDNEQFF. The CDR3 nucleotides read TGCGCCAGCAAGGAAGGGGGCAGCGACAATGAGCAGTTCTTC.

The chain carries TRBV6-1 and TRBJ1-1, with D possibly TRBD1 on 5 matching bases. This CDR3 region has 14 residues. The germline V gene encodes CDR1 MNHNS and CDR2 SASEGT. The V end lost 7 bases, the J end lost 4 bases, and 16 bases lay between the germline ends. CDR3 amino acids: CASIPWIGTTEAFF. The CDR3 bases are TGTGCCAGCATACCCTGGATCGGGACCACTGAAGCTTTCTTT.

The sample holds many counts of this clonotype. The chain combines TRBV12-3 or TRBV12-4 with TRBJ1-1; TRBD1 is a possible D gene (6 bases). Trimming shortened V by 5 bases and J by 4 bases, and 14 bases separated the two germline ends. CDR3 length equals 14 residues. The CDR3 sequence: CASSPTGPVTEAFF. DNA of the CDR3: TGTGCCAGCAGTCCAACAGGGCCCGTCACTGAAGCTTTCTTT.

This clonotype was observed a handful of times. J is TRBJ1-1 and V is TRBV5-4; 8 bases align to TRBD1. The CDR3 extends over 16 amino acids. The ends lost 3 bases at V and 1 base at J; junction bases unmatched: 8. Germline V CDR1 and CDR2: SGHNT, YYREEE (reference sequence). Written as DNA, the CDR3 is TGTGCCAGCAGCTGGGGGACAGGCCGTGAGAACACTGAAGCTTTCTTT. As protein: CASSWGTGRENTEAFF. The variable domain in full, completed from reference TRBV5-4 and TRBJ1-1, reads ETGVTQSPTHLIKTRGQQVTLRCSSQSGHNTVSWYQQALGQGPQFIFQYYREEENGRGNFPPRFSGLQFPNYSSELNVNALELDDSALYLCASSWGTGRENTEAFFGQGTRLTVV.

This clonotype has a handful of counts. The CDR3 loop is CASRGPSLADTQYF. Written as DNA, the CDR3 is TGTGCCAGCAGGGGACCTAGCTTGGCAGATACGCAGTATTTT. The chain employs TRBV12-3 or TRBV12-4 and TRBJ2-3; D tentatively fits TRBD1 or TRBD2 (5 bases each). Trimming left V 6 bases short and J 4 bases short, with 14 bases between. The CDR3 consists of 14 residues.

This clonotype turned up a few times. The CDR3 loop is CASSPTSIRLSEQYF. The DNA for the CDR3 is TGTGCCAGCAGTCCCACTTCAATCAGACTTTCCGAGCAGTACTTC. This chain joins TRBV12-3 or TRBV12-4 and TRBJ2-7; D unclear. The CDR3 length is 15 residues. The V end was cut by 5 bases, the J end by 6 bases, with 20 bases between.

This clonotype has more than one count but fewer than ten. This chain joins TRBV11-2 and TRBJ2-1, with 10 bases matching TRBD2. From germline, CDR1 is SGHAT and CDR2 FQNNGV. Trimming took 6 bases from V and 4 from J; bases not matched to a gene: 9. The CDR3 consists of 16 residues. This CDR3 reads CASREPGLATYNEQFF. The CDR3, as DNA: TGTGCCAGCAGAGAACCGGGACTAGCGACATACAATGAGCAGTTCTTC.

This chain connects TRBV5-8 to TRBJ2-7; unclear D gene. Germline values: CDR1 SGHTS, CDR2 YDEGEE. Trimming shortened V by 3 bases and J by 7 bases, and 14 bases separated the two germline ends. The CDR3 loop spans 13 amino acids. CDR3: CASSSSYLWEQYV. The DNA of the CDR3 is TGTGCCAGCAGCTCCTCCTACCTATGGGAGCAGTACGTC.